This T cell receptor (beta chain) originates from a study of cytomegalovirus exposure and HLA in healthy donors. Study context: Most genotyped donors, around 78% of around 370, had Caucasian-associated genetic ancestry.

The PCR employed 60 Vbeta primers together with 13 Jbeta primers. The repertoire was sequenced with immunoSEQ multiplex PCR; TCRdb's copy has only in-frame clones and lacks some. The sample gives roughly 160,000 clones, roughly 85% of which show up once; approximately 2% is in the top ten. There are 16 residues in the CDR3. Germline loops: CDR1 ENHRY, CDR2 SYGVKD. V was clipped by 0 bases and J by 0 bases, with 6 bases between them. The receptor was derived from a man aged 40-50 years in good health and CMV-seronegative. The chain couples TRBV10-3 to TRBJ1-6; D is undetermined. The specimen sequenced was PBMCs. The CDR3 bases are TGTGCCATCAGTGAGTCGGGGAGCTCCTATAATTCACCCCTCCACTTT. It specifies CAISESGSSYNSPLHF.